The clone carrying this T cell receptor (beta chain) was seen a few times. The antigen is not known. This entry comes from a study of blood T cells in healthy people across ages. Extraction yielded at least 6 micrograms of total RNA per sample. Study conclusions and caveats: Investigators treated diversity estimates from one million T cells as underestimates. Measured against age, TCR beta diversity per million T cells decreased in a roughly linear manner.

Alongside a J-beta primer mix, a sample-barcoded 5' primer served in a second PCR lasting roughly 7 to 12 cycles. Every sample produced at least 2.5 million CDR3-containing paired-end reads. Using its own MiXCR run on the 5' RACE reads, TCRdb lists one record per CDR3 protein. The profile shows 800,000 to 950,000 distinct CDR3 sequences, around 46% of them singletons. This sequence was found in a man under 40 in good health. Sequences were obtained from blood.

The CDR3 spells CASSPERGGYNEQFF. The CDR3 region has the DNA TGTGCCAGCAGTCCCGAGCGGGGGGGCTACAATGAGCAGTTCTTC. The gene calls are TRBV27 and TRBJ2-1; 10 nucleotides line up with TRBD2. Germline CDR1 reads MNHEY; CDR2 reads SMNVEV (reference sequence). The V and J ends lost 5 bases and 3 bases, in that order; junction bases with no gene match: 4. This CDR3 is built from 15 residues.